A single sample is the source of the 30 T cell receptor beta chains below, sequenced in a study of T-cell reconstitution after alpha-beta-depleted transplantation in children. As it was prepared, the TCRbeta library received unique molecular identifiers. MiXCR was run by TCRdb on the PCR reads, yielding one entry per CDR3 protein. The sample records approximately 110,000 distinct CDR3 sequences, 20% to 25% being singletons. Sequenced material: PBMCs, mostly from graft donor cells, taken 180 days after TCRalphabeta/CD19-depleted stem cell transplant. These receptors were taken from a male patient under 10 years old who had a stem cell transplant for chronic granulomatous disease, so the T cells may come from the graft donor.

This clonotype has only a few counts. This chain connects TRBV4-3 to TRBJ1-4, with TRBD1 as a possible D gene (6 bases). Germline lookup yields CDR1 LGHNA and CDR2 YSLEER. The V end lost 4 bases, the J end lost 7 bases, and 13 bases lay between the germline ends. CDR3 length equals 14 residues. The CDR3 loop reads CASSLTGGGEKLFF. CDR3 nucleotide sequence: TGCGCCAGCAGCCTGACAGGAGGCGGTGAAAAACTGTTTTTT.

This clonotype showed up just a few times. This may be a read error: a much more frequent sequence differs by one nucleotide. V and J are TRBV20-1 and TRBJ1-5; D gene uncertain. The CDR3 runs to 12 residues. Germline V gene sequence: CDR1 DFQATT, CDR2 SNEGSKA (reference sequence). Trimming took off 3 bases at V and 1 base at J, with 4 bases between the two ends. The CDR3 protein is CSASGSNQPQHF. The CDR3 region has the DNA TGCAGTGCTAGCGGCAGCAATCAGCCCCAGCATTTT.

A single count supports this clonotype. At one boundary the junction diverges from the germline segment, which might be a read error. The CDR3 sequence: CASSRTGETQYF. CDR3 coding DNA: TGTGCTAGCAGCCGGACCGGCGAGACCCAGTACTTC. This chain uses TRBV7-7 with TRBJ2-5; D remains unclear. CDR3 size: 12 residues. CDR1 is SSHAT and CDR2 is FNYEAQ in the germline V gene (reference sequence). Full variable domain (missing parts from reference TRBV7-7 and TRBJ2-5): GAGVSQSPRYKVTKRGQDVTLRCDPISSHATLYWYQQALGQGPEFLTYFNYEAQPDKSGLPSDRFSAERPEGSISTLTIQRTEQRDSAMYRCASSRTGETQYFGPGTRLLVL.

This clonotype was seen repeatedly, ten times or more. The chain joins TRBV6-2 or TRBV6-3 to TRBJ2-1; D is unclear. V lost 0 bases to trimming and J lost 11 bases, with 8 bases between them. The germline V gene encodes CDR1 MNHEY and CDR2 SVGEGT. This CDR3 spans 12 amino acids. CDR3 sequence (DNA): TGTGCCAGCAGTTACTCGTTCTACCAGCAGTTCTTC. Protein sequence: CASSYSFYQQFF.

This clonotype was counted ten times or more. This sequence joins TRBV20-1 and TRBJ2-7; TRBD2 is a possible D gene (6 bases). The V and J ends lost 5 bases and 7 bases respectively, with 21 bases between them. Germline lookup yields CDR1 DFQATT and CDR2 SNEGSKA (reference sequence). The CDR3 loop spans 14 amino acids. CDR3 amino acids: CSACPGTFRGEQYF. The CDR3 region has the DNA TGCAGTGCTTGCCCCGGGACTTTCCGGGGGGAGCAGTACTTC.

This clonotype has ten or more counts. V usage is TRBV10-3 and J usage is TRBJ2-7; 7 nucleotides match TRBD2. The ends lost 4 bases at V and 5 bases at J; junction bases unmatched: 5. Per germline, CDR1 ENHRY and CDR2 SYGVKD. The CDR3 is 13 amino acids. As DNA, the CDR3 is TGTGCCATCAGTGTGAAGGCGGGGGACGAGCAGTACTTC. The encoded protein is CAISVKAGDEQYF.

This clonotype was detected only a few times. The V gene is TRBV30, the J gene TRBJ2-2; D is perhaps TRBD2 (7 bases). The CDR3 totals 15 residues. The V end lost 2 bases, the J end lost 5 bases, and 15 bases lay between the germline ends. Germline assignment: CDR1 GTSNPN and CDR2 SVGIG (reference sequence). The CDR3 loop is CAWSPPRGGTGELFF. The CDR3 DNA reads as TGTGCCTGGAGTCCACCTAGGGGGGGGACCGGGGAGCTGTTTTTT. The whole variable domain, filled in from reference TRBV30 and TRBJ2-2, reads SQTIHQWPATLVQPVGSPLSLECTVEGTSNPNLYWYRQAAGRGLQLLFYSVGIGQISSEVPQNLSASRPQDRQFILSSKKLLLSDSGFYLCAWSPPRGGTGELFFGEGSRLTVL.

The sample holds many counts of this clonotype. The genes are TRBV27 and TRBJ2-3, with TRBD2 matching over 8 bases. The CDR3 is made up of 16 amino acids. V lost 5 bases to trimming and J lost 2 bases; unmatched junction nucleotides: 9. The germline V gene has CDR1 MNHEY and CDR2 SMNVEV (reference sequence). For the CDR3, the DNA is TGTGCCAGCAGTCCGGAACTAGCGGCCCTCACAGATACGCAGTATTTT. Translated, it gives CASSPELAALTDTQYF.

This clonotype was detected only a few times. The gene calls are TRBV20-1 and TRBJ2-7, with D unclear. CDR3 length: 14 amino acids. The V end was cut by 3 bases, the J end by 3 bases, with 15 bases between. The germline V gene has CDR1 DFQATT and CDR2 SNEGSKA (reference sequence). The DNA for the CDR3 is TGCAGTGCTAGCAGACCCATGAACCACTACGAGCAGTACTTC. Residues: CSASRPMNHYEQYF.

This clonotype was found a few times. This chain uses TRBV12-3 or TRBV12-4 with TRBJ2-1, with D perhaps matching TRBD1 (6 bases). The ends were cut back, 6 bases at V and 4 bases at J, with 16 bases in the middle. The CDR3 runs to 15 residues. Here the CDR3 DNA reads TGTGCCAGCAGCTGGATGGAGACAGGTTACAATGAGCAGTTCTTC. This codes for CASSWMETGYNEQFF.

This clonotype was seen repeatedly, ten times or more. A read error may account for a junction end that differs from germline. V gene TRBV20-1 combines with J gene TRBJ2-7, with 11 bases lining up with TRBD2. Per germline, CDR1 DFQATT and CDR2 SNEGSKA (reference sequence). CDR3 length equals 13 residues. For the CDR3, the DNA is TGCAGTGCTAGGAAGACTAGCGGGACGGCCCCTCGGTTC. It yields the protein CSARKTSGTAPRF.

The chain's CDR3 is CASSLSPTGTGVTKTQYF. Here the CDR3 DNA reads TGCGCCAGCAGCCTAAGCCCGACCGGGACAGGGGTCACGAAGACCCAGTACTTC. V and J are TRBV4-3 and TRBJ2-5; 10 bases line up with TRBD1. Germline V CDR1 and CDR2: LGHNA, YSLEER. Trimming removed 4 bases from V and 6 bases from J; junction bases left unmatched: 17. This CDR3 spans 18 amino acids.

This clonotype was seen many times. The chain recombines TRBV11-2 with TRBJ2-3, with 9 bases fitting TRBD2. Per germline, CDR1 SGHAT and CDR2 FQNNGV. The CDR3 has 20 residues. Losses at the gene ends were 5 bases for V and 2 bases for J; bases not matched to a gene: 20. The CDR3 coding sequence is TGTGCCAGCAGCCGATTATTGGCGGGGGGGGCCAAACATTACACAGATACGCAGTATTTT. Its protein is CASSRLLAGGAKHYTDTQYF.

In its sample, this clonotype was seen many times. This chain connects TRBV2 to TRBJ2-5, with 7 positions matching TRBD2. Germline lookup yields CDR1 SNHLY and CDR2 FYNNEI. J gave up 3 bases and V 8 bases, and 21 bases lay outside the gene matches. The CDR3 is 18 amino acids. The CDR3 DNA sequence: TGTGCCAGCGATGGCGGGGGAAGGTTTAGGACGGAGAAAGAGACCCAGTACTTC. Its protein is CASDGGGRFRTEKETQYF.

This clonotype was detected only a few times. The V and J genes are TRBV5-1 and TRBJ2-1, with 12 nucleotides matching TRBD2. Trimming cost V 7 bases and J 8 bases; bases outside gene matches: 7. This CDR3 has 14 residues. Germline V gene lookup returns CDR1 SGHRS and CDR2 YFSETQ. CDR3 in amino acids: CASFTGTSGHEQFF. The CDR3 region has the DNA TGCGCCAGCTTTACCGGGACTAGCGGGCATGAGCAGTTCTTC. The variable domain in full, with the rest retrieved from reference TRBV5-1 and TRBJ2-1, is KAGVTQTPRYLIKTRGQQVTLSCSPISGHRSVSWYQQTPGQGLQFLFEYFSETQRNKGNFPGRFSGRQFSNSRSEMNVSTLELGDSALYLCASFTGTSGHEQFFGPGTRLTVL.

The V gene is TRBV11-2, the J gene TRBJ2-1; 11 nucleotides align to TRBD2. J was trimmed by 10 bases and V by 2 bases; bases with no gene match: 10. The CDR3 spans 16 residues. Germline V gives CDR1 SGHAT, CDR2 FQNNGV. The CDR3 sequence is CASSLLAGGPLREQFF. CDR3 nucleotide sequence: TGTGCCAGCAGCTTACTAGCGGGAGGCCCCCTGAGAGAGCAGTTCTTC.

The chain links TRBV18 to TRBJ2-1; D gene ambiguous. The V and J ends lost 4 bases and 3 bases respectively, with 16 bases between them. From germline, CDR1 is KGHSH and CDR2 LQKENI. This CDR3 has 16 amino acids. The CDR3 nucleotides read TGTGCCAGCTCACATACAGATGGGGTTGGCTACAATGAGCAGTTCTTC. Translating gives CASSHTDGVGYNEQFF.

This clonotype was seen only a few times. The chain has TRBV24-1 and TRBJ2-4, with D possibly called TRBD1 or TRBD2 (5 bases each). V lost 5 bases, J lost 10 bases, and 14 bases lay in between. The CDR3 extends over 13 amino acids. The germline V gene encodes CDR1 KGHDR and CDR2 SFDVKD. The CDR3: CATSARDLPIQYF. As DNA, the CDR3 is TGTGCCACCAGTGCCAGGGACCTCCCGATTCAGTACTTC.

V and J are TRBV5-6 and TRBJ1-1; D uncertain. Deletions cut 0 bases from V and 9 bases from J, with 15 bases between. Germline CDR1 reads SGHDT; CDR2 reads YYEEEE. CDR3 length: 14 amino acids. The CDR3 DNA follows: TGTGCCAGCAGCTTGGACGCCGGAGGTGGTAAAGCTTTCTTT. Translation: CASSLDAGGGKAFF.

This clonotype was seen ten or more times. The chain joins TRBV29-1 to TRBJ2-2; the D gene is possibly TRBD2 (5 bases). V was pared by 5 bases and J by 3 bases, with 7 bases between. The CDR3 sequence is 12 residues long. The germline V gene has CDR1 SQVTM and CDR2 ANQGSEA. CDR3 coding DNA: TGCAGCGTTTCAGCGGACACCGGGGAGCTGTTTTTT. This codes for CSVSADTGELFF.

The CDR3 region has the DNA TGTGCCAGCAGTCAACTAGCGGGAGGGGGTGGTGAGCAGTTCTTC. The encoded protein is CASSQLAGGGGEQFF. This sequence joins TRBV12-3 or TRBV12-4 and TRBJ2-1; 13 bases are a match to TRBD2. The CDR3 covers 15 residues. V was pared by 5 bases and J by 9 bases, with 7 bases of the junction left unmatched.

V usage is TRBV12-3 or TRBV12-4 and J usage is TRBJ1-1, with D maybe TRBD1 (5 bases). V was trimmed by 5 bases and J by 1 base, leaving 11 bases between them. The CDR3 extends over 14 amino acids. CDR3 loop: CASSRKTGNTEAFF. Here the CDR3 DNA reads TGTGCCAGCAGTAGGAAAACAGGGAACACTGAAGCTTTCTTT.

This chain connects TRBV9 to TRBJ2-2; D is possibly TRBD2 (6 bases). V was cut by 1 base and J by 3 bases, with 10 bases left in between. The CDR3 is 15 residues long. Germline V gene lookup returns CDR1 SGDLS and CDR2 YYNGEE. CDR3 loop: CASSVTGDYTGELFF. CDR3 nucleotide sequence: TGTGCCAGCAGCGTAACGGGGGATTACACCGGGGAGCTGTTTTTT.

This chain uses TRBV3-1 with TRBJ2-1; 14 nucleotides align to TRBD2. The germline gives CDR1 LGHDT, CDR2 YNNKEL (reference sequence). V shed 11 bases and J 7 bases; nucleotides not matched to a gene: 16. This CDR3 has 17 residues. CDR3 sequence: CASTQTTSGGALNEQFF. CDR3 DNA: TGTGCCTCCACCCAGACGACTAGCGGGGGGGCTTTGAATGAGCAGTTCTTC.

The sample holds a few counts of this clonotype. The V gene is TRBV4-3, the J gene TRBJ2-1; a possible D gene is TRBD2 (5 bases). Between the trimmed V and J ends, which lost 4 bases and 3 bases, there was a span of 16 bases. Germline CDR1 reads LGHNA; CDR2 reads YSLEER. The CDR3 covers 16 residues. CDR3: CASSLRVHGNYNEQFF. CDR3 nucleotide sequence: TGCGCCAGCAGCCTAAGGGTTCACGGGAACTACAATGAGCAGTTCTTC.

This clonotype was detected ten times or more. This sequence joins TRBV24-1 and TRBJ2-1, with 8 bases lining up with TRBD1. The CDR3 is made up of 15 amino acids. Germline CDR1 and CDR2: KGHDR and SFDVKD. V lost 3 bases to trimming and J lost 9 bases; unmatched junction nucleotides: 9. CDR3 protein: CATSDPGQVSGEQFF. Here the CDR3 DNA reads TGTGCCACCAGTGATCCGGGACAGGTCAGCGGTGAGCAGTTCTTC.

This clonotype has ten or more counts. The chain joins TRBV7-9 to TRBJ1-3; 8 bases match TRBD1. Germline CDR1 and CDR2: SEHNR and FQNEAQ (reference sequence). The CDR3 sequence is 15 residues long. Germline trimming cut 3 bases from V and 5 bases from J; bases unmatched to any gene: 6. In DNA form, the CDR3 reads TGTGCCAGCAGCTTTGGAAGGACAGGGAGAAACACCATATATTTT. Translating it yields CASSFGRTGRNTIYF.

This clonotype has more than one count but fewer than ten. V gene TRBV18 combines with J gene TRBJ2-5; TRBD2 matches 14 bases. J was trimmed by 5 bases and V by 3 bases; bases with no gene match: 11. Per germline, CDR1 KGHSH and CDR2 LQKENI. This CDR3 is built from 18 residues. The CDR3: CASSPYPGLAGVSETQYF. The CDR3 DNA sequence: TGTGCCAGCTCACCGTATCCGGGACTAGCGGGAGTTTCCGAGACCCAGTACTTC.

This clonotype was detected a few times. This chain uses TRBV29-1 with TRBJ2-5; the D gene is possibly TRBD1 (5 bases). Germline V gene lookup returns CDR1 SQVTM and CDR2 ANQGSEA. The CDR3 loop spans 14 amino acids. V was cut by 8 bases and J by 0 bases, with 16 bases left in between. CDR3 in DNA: TGCAGCTGCGTGACAGAAAAGTACCAAGAGACCCAGTACTTC. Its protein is CSCVTEKYQETQYF.

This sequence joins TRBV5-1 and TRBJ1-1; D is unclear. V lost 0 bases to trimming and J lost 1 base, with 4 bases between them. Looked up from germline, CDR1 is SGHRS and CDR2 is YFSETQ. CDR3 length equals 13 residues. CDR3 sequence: CASSLDPNTEAFF. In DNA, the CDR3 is TGCGCCAGCAGCTTGGATCCGAACACTGAAGCTTTCTTT.